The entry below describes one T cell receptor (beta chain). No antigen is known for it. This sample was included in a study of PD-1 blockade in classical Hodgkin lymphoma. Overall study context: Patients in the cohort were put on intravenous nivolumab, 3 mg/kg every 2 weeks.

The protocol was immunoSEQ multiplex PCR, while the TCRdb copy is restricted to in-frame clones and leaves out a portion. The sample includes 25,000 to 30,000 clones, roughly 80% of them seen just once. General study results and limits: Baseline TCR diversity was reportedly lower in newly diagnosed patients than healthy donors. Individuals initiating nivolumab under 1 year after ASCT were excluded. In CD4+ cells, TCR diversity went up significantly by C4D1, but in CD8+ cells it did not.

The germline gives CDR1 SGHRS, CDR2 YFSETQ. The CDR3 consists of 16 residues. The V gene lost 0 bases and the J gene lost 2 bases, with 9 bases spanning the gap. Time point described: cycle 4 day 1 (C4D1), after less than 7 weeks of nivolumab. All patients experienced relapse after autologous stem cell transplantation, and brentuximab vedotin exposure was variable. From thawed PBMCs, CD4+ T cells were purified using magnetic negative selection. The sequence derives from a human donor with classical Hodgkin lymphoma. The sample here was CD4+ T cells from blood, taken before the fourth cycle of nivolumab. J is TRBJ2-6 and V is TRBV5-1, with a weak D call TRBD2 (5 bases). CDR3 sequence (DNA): TGCGCCAGCAGCTTGGCGGGGTCCACTGGGGCCAACGTCCTGACTTTC. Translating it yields CASSLAGSTGANVLTF.